This passage covers 9 T cell receptor beta chains from one sample sequenced in a study of cytomegalovirus exposure and HLA in healthy donors. The PCR ran on 60 Vbeta and 13 Jbeta primers. The data were produced by immunoSEQ multiplex PCR, yet TCRdb's version contains in-frame clones alone and is incomplete. The sample table sets out 95,000 to 110,000 clones. The material sequenced was PBMCs. The source is a man in his forties in good health and CMV-seronegative.

The chain joins TRBV9 to TRBJ2-5; 12 bases are shared with TRBD2. Germline values: CDR1 SGDLS, CDR2 YYNGEE. J lost 1 base, V lost 0 bases, and 1 base had no gene match. There are 16 residues in the CDR3. The CDR3 region is CASSVGTSGIQETQYF. The CDR3 DNA is TGTGCCAGCAGCGTAGGGACTAGCGGGATCCAAGAGACCCAGTACTTC.

The rearrangement joins TRBV29-1 to TRBJ1-2; the match to TRBD1 covers 12 bases. CDR3 length equals 14 residues. Trimming at V came to 7 bases and at J to 6 bases, leaving 9 bases not matched to a gene. The germline V gene has CDR1 SQVTM and CDR2 ANQGSEA. CDR3 bases: TGCAGCGCTGGGACAGGGGGCTACCTACATGGCTACACCTTC. Amino acids: CSAGTGGYLHGYTF.

This rearrangement joins TRBV19 to TRBJ2-2; a possible D gene is TRBD2 (7 bases). Germline CDR1 LNHDA, CDR2 SQIVND (reference sequence). The CDR3 sequence is 14 residues long. Deletions cut 9 bases from V and 4 bases from J, with 15 bases between. CDR3 in DNA: TGTGCCAGCGGGAGGAGGGGGAGCACCGGGGAGCTGTTTTTT. Translated, it gives CASGRRGSTGELFF.

V is TRBV19 and J is TRBJ2-7; 11 bases are a match to TRBD1. V gave up 5 bases and J gave up 2 bases; unmatched junction bases: 8. CDR1 and CDR2 (germline): LNHDA, SQIVND (reference sequence). This CDR3 is built from 16 residues. The CDR3 DNA reads TGTGCCAGTAGTCGAGGCTTGGGACAGGGGGCCTACGAGCAGTACTTC. Translation gives CASSRGLGQGAYEQYF.

The V gene is TRBV28, the J gene TRBJ1-2, with TRBD1 matching 10 bases. The CDR3 loop spans 16 amino acids. J was trimmed by 5 bases and V by 1 base; bases with no gene match: 7. Germline assignment: CDR1 MDHEN and CDR2 SYDVKM. The CDR3: CASSLYRTGGSYGYTF. The CDR3 region has the DNA TGTGCCAGCAGTTTATACCGGACAGGGGGGAGTTATGGCTACACCTTC.

V gene TRBV27 combines with J gene TRBJ2-6, with D hard to call. The ends were cut back, 10 bases at V and 0 bases at J, with 22 bases in the middle. CDR1 and CDR2 (germline): MNHEY, SMNVEV (reference sequence). The CDR3 is 18 amino acids. The CDR3 loop reads CATLFRGHPLSGANVLTF. Here the CDR3 DNA reads TGTGCCACCCTTTTCCGTGGCCACCCCCTCTCTGGGGCCAACGTCCTGACTTTC.

The V and J genes are TRBV5-5 and TRBJ2-3, with D possibly being TRBD2 (6 bases). V was clipped by 4 bases and J by 4 bases, with 22 bases between them. The V gene's germline CDR1 is SGHKS and CDR2 YYEKEE (reference sequence). This CDR3 comprises 17 residues. The CDR3 loop reads CASSHPTEGKSADTQYF. The CDR3 DNA reads TGTGCCAGCAGCCACCCCACGGAGGGGAAGTCGGCAGATACGCAGTATTTT.

V is TRBV9 and J is TRBJ1-1; 7 bases align to TRBD1. Germline assignment: CDR1 SGDLS and CDR2 YYNGEE. The CDR3 covers 16 residues. The J segment lost 0 bases and the V segment lost 4 bases, leaving 9 bases of the junction unmatched. CDR3 loop: CASSLTTGAMNTEAFF. The CDR3 DNA is TGTGCCAGCAGCTTAACCACAGGGGCTATGAACACTGAAGCTTTCTTT.

The genes are TRBV5-1 and TRBJ1-6; 8 bases map to TRBD1. Trimming removed 0 bases from V and 8 bases from J; junction bases left unmatched: 4. This CDR3 comprises 15 residues. Germline CDR1 and CDR2: SGHRS and YFSETQ. The CDR3 sequence: CASSLGQGSDSPLHF. The CDR3 DNA is TGCGCCAGCAGCTTGGGACAGGGGAGCGATTCACCCCTCCACTTT.